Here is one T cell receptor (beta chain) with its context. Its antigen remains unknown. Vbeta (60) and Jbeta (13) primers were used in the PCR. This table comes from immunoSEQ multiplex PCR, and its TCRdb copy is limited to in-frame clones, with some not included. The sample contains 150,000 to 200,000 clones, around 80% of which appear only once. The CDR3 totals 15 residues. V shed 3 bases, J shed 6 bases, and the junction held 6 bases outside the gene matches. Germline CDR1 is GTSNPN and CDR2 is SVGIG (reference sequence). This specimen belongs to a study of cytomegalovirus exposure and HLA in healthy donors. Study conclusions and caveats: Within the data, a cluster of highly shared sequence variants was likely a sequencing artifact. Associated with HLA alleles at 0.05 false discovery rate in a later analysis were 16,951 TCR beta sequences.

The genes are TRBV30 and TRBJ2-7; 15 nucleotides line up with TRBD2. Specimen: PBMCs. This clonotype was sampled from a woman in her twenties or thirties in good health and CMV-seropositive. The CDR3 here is CAWRPGLAGGGEQYF. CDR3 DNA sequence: TGTGCCTGGAGGCCGGGACTAGCGGGGGGAGGCGAGCAGTACTTC.